This passage covers 17 T cell receptor beta chains from one sample sequenced in a study of OX40 agonist ivuxolimab in advanced cancers. Measured with immunoSEQ multiplex PCR; TCRdb has only the in-frame clones, and not every one. The profile shows fewer than 70,000 clones, around 87% of them singletons. The sequencing here drew on CD4+ or CD8+ T cells sorted from blood, taken in a trial of the OX40 agonist ivuxolimab. The receptors here all came from an adult with an advanced solid tumor such as melanoma, head and neck, liver or kidney cancer.

The chain links TRBV4-1 to TRBJ1-5, with D possibly TRBD1 on 6 matching bases. With 5 bases removed from V and 5 bases from J, the gap between germline ends came to 16 bases. Per germline, CDR1 MGHRA and CDR2 YSYEKL. The CDR3 covers 15 residues. The CDR3 protein is CASSSGPGGHQPQHF. In DNA form, the CDR3 reads TGCGCCAGCAGCTCAGGACCCGGGGGCCATCAGCCCCAGCATTTT.

This clone has just one count. The genes are TRBV5-1 and TRBJ1-6; 7 positions agree with TRBD1. V trimming: 3 bases; J trimming: 7 bases; junction bases outside the gene matches: 13. The germline V gene encodes CDR1 SGHRS and CDR2 YFSETQ. CDR3 length: 17 residues. CDR3 DNA: TGCGCCAGCAGCTCGGGGGTTCTAGGGACAGTCAATTCACCCCTCCACTTT. The encoded protein is CASSSGVLGTVNSPLHF.

The chain uses TRBV28 and TRBJ1-1, with 7 bases lining up with TRBD1. The CDR3 runs 16 residues. V was pared by 5 bases and J by 0 bases, with 9 bases of the junction left unmatched. Per germline, CDR1 MDHEN and CDR2 SYDVKM. Here the CDR3 DNA reads TGTGCCAGCAGTCCCCCAGGACAGGTAATGAACACTGAAGCTTTCTTT. It codes for CASSPPGQVMNTEAFF.

The table lists this clone with a few counts. The rearrangement links TRBV18 to TRBJ1-6, with D perhaps matching TRBD1 (6 bases). Germline assignment: CDR1 KGHSH and CDR2 LQKENI. This CDR3 is 15 amino acids long. V lost 2 bases, J lost 7 bases, and 12 bases lay in between. The CDR3 bases are TGTGCCAGCTCACCAGAACAGGGTAGAAATTCACCCCTCCACTTT. This codes for CASSPEQGRNSPLHF.

The CDR3, as DNA: TGTGCCAGCGAAATGCAAGAGACCCAGTACTTC. Residues: CASEMQETQYF. The V gene is TRBV18, the J gene TRBJ2-5; D remains unclear. Germline loops: CDR1 KGHSH, CDR2 LQKENI. The CDR3 is 11 residues long. V was cut by 8 bases and J by 2 bases, with 6 bases left in between.

This chain connects TRBV6-5 to TRBJ1-1; D perhaps matches TRBD1 (5 bases). Germline CDR1 is MNHEY and CDR2 is SVGAGI. Trimming cost V 5 bases and J 6 bases, with 19 bases left between them. The CDR3 is 15 amino acids. The CDR3: CASSPPRGVGAEAFF. The CDR3 DNA follows: TGTGCCAGCAGTCCCCCTCGGGGGGTCGGGGCTGAAGCTTTCTTT.

J is TRBJ2-7 and V is TRBV19, with a tentative D call TRBD2 (5 bases). V shed 2 bases and J shed 2 bases, with 10 bases lying between them. Germline V gene lookup returns CDR1 LNHDA and CDR2 SQIVND (reference sequence). The CDR3 is 14 residues long. CDR3 loop: CASSIMAGAYEQYF. DNA for the CDR3: TGTGCCAGTAGTATAATGGCCGGGGCCTACGAGCAGTACTTC.

This chain connects TRBV7-9 to TRBJ2-5; D possibly corresponds to TRBD1 (5 bases). The J call is in doubt because the DNA end fits TRBJ2-7 better. CDR3 length: 12 amino acids. Germline CDR1 reads SEHNR; CDR2 reads FQNEAQ (reference sequence). The CDR3 sequence is CASSFDSYEQYF. For the CDR3, the DNA is TGTGCCAGCAGCTTCGACAGCTACGAGCAGTACTTC.

The chain is built from TRBV28 and TRBJ1-5; D possibly corresponds to TRBD1 (6 bases). The CDR3 has 15 residues. Germline CDR1 is MDHEN and CDR2 is SYDVKM. Deletions cut 4 bases from V and 6 bases from J, with 16 bases between. The chain's CDR3 is CASSSSGAHGQPQHF. CDR3 bases: TGTGCCAGCAGTTCCTCAGGGGCCCACGGTCAGCCCCAGCATTTT.

The chain recombines TRBV21-1 with TRBJ2-7; the table gives TRBD2 as D, unverified against the DNA. TRBV21-1 is a pseudogene segment. The CDR3 loop spans 17 amino acids. CDR3: CASSTGEGRKSSYEQYF. In DNA form, the CDR3 reads TGTGCCAGCAGCACTGGAGAAGGGAGGAAGAGCTCCTACGAGCAGTACTTC.

The chain joins TRBV11-3 to TRBJ2-3; TRBD1 aligns across 10 bases. The length of the CDR3 is 15 residues. CDR1 SGHNT and CDR2 YENEEA come from the germline V gene. V shed 5 bases and J 4 bases; nucleotides not matched to a gene: 6. This chain's CDR3 is CASSAPGQGSDTQYF. CDR3 DNA sequence: TGTGCCAGCAGCGCTCCGGGACAGGGGTCAGATACGCAGTATTTT. Drawing the rest from reference TRBV11-3 and TRBJ2-3, the complete variable domain is EAGVVQSPRYKIIEKKQPVAFWCNPISGHNTLYWYLQNLGQGPELLIRYENEEAVDDSQLPKDRFSAERLKGVDSTLKIQPAELGDSAVYLCASSAPGQGSDTQYFGPGTRLTVL.

V usage is TRBV5-1 and J usage is TRBJ1-3, with D maybe TRBD1 (5 bases). CDR1 is SGHRS, CDR2 YFSETQ, per germline. V was trimmed by 5 bases and J by 3 bases, leaving 12 bases between them. This CDR3 region has 14 residues. CDR3 amino acids: CASSRGDGGNTIYF. As DNA, the CDR3 is TGCGCCAGCAGTAGAGGGGACGGTGGAAACACCATATATTTT.

This chain joins TRBV19 and TRBJ1-6; weak D call: TRBD1 (5 bases). The CDR3 covers 15 residues. V was trimmed by 3 bases and J by 6 bases, leaving 12 bases between them. The V gene's germline CDR1 is LNHDA and CDR2 SQIVND (reference sequence). The CDR3 region has the DNA TGTGCCAGTAGTATGGGACGGGGGTCTAATTCACCCCTCCACTTT. Protein: CASSMGRGSNSPLHF.

The chain is built from TRBV6-1 and TRBJ2-7; 7 nucleotides match TRBD2. Germline V lookup: CDR1 MNHNS, CDR2 SASEGT. The CDR3 consists of 14 residues. Germline trimming cut 4 bases from V and 2 bases from J; bases unmatched to any gene: 5. This chain's CDR3 is CASSAGGNTYEQYF. The CDR3 bases are TGTGCCAGCAGTGCGGGGGGAAACACCTACGAGCAGTACTTC.

The chain uses TRBV5-1 and TRBJ1-2; D gene ambiguous. Per germline, CDR1 SGHRS and CDR2 YFSETQ. The CDR3 is 12 amino acids. The V end lost 0 bases, the J end lost 8 bases, and 8 bases lay between the germline ends. The CDR3 DNA reads TGCGCCAGCAGCTTGGGGGGAGACGGCTACACCTTC. Amino acids: CASSLGGDGYTF.

The chain is built from TRBV13 and TRBJ1-2, with a weak D call TRBD1 (6 bases). Germline CDR1 is PRHDT and CDR2 is FYEKMQ (reference sequence). With 10 bases removed from V and 0 bases from J, the gap between germline ends came to 12 bases. The CDR3 runs 13 residues. The CDR3, as DNA: TGTGCCACCGGGACACCACCTAACTATGGCTACACCTTC. Protein sequence: CATGTPPNYGYTF.

The chain recombines TRBV30 with TRBJ1-2, with D maybe TRBD1 (6 bases). The CDR3 loop spans 17 amino acids. Germline V CDR1 and CDR2: GTSNPN, SVGIG (reference sequence). The V gene lost 4 bases and the J gene lost 3 bases, with 24 bases spanning the gap. CDR3 sequence: CAWNPLGGGPGDYGYTF. The CDR3, as DNA: TGTGCCTGGAATCCATTAGGTGGGGGGCCGGGGGACTATGGCTACACCTTC. The full variable domain, rest sourced from reference TRBV30 and TRBJ1-2, is SQTIHQWPATLVQPVGSPLSLECTVEGTSNPNLYWYRQAAGRGLQLLFYSVGIGQISSEVPQNLSASRPQDRQFILSSKKLLLSDSGFYLCAWNPLGGGPGDYGYTFGSGTRLTVV.